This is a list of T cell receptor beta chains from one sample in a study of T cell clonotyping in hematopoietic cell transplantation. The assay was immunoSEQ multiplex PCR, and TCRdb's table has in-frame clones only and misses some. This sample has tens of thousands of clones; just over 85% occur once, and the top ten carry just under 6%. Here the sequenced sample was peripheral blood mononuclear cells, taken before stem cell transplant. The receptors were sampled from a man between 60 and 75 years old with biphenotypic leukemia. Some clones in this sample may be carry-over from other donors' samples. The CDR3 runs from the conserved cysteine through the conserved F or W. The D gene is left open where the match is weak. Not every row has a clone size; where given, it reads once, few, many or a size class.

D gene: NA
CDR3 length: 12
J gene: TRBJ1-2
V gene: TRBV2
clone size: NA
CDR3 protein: CASSEGIYGYTF
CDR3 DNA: TGTGCCAGCAGTGAAGGTATCTATGGCTACACCTTC

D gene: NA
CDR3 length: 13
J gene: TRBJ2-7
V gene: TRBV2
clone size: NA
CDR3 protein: CASSEQGNYEQYF
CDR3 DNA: TGTGCCAGCAGCGAACAGGGAAACTACGAGCAGTACTTC

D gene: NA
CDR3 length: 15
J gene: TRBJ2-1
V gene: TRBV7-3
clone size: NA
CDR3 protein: CASSLNAGLYNEQFF
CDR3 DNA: TGTGCCAGCAGCTTAAATGCGGGATTGTACAATGAGCAGTTCTTC

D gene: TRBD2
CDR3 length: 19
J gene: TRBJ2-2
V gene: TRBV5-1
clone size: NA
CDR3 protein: CASSFTAIGTSVNTGELFF
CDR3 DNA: TGCGCCAGCAGCTTCACAGCTATCGGGACTAGCGTCAACACCGGGGAGCTGTTTTTT

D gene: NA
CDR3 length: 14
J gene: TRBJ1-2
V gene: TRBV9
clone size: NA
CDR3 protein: CASSVSTGDSGYTF
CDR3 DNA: TGTGCCAGCAGTGTTTCAACGGGGGATAGCGGCTACACCTTC

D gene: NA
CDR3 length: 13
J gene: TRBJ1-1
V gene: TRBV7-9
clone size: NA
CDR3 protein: CAIKPNMNTEAFF
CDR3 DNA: TGTGCCATCAAGCCCAACATGAACACTGAAGCTTTCTTT

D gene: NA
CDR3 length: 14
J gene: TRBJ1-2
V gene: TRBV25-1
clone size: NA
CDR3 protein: CASSEGVSAYGYTF
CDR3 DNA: TGTGCCAGCAGTGAAGGAGTTTCAGCCTATGGCTACACCTTC

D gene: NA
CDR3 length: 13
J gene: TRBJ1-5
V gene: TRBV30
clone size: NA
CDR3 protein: CAWSGGSEQPQHF
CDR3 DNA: TGTGCCTGGAGTGGGGGATCCGAACAGCCCCAGCATTTT

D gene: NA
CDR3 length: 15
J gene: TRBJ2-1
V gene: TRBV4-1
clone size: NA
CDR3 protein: CASSQDKSSYNEQFF
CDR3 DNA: TGCGCCAGCAGCCAAGATAAATCGAGCTACAATGAGCAGTTCTTC

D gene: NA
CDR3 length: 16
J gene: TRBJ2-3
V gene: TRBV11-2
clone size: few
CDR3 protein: CASSLDWEFPTDTQYF
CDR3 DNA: TGTGCCAGCAGCTTAGATTGGGAGTTCCCCACAGATACGCAGTATTTT

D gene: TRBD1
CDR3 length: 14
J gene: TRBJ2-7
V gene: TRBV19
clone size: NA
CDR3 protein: CASSIDPGQGEQYF
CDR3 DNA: TGTGCCAGTAGTATAGATCCGGGACAGGGCGAGCAGTACTTC

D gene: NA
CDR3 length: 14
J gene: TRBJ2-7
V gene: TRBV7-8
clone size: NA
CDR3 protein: CASSLGRFSYEQYF
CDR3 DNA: TGTGCCAGCAGCTTAGGAAGATTCTCCTACGAGCAGTACTTC

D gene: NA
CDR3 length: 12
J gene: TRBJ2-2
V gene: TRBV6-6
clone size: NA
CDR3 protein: CASIMNTGELFF
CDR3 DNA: TGTGCCAGCATTATGAACACCGGGGAGCTGTTTTTT

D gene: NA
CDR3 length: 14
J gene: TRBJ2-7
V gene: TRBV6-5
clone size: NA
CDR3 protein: CASSYSGGTYEQYF
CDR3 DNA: TGTGCCAGCAGTTACTCCGGGGGCACCTACGAGCAGTACTTC

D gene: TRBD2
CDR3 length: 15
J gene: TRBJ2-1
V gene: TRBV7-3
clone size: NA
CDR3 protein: CASSLGLAGRNEQFF
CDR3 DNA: TGTGCCAGCAGCTTGGGACTAGCGGGAAGAAATGAGCAGTTCTTC

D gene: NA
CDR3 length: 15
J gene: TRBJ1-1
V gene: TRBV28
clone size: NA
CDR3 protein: CASSSRGAMNTEAFF
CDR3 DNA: TGTGCCAGCAGTTCACGGGGGGCAATGAACACTGAAGCTTTCTTT

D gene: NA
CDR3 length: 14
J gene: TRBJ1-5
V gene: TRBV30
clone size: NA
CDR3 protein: CAWSAWQGNQPQHF
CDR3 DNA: TGTGCCTGGAGTGCTTGGCAGGGGAACCAGCCCCAGCATTTT

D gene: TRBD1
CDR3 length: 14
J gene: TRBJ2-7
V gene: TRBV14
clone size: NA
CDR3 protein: CASSPRTGTYEQYF
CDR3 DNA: TGTGCCAGCAGCCCACGGACAGGGACCTACGAGCAGTACTTC

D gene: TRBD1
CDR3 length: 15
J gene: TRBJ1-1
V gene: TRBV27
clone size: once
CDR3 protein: CASSLDPRGTTEAFF
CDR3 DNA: TGTGCCAGCAGTTTAGACCCCAGGGGGACCACTGAAGCTTTCTTT

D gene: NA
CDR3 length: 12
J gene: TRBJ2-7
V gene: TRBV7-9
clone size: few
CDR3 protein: CASSLSEYEQYF
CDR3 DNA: TGTGCCAGCAGCTTAAGTGAGTACGAGCAGTACTTC

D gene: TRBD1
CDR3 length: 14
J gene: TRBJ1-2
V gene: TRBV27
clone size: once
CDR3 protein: CASSIRGPNYGYTF
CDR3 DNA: TGTGCCAGCAGTATAAGGGGGCCCAACTATGGCTACACCTTC

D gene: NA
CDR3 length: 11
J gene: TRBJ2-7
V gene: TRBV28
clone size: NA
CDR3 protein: CASIQGGEQYF
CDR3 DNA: TGTGCCAGCATCCAGGGGGGCGAGCAGTACTTC

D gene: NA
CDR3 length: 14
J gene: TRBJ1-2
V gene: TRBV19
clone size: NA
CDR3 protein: CASRELVQGYGYTF
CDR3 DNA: TGTGCCAGTCGTGAACTGGTACAGGGATATGGCTACACCTTC

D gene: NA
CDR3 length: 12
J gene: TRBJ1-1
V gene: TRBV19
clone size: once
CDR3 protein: CASISGGTEAFF
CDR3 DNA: TGTGCCAGTATATCCGGGGGCACTGAAGCTTTCTTT

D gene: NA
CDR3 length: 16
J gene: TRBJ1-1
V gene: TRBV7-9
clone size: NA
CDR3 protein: CASSFGTAIKNTEAFF
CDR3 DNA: TGTGCCAGCAGCTTTGGGACGGCAATCAAAAACACTGAAGCTTTCTTT

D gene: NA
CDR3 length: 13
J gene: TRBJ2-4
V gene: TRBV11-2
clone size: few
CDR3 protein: CASSLDLSGSEYF
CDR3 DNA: TGTGCCAGCAGCTTAGATCTCTCGGGCAGTGAATACTTC

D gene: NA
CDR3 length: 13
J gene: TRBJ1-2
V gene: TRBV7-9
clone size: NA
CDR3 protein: CASSLGGNYGYTF
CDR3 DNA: TGTGCCAGCAGCTTAGGAGGGAACTATGGCTACACCTTC

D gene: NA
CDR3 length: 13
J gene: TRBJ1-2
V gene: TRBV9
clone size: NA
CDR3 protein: CASSEGVIGGYTF
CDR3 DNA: TGTGCCAGCAGCGAAGGGGTGATAGGGGGCTACACCTTC

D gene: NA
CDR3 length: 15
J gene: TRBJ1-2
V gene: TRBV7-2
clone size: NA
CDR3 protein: CASSPRSGTDYGYTF
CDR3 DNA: TGTGCCAGCAGCCCCCGATCTGGGACGGACTATGGCTACACCTTC

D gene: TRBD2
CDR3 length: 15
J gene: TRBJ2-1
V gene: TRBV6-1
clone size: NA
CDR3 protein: CASLTSGRAYNEQFF
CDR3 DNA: TGTGCCAGTCTGACTAGCGGGAGGGCCTACAATGAGCAGTTCTTC

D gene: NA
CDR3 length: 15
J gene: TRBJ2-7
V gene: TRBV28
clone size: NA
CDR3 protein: CASSLSAGPGYEQYF
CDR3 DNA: TGTGCCAGCAGTTTATCGGCAGGGCCTGGCTACGAGCAGTACTTC

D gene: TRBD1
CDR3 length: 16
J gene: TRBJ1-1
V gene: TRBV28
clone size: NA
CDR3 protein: CASSLGTVNENTEAFF
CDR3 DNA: TGTGCCAGCAGCCTCGGGACAGTCAACGAGAACACTGAAGCTTTCTTT